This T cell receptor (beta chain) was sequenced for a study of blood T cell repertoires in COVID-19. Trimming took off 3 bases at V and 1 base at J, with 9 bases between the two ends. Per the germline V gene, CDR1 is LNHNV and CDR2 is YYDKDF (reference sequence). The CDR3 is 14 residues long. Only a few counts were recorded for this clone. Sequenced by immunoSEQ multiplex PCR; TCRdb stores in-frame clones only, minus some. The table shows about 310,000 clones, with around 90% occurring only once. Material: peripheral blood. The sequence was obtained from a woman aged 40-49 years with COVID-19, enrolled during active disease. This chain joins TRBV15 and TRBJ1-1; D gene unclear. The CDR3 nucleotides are TGTGCCACCAGCAGGTTGGAGTGGAACACTGAAGCTTTCTTT. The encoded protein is CATSRLEWNTEAFF.